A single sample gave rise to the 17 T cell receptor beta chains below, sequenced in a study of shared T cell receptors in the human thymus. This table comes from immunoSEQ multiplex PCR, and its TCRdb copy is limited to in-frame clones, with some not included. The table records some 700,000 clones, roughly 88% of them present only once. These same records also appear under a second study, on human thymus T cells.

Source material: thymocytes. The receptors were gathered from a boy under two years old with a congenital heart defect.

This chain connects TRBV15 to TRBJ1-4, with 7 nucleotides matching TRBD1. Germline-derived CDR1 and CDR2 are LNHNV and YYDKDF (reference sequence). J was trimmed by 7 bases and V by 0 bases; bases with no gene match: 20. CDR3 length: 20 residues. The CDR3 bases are TGTGCCACCAGCAGAGATAGGGACAGACCTGTCGTCCATGGTTCTGAAAAACTGTTTTTT. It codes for CATSRDRDRPVVHGSEKLFF. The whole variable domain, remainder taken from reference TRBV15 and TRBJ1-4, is DAMVIQNPRYQVTQFGKPVTLSCSQTLNHNVMYWYQQKSSQAPKLLFHYYDKDFNNEADTPDNFQSRRPNTSFCFLDIRSPGLGDTAMYLCATSRDRDRPVVHGSEKLFFGSGTQLSVL.

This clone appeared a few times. Here the CDR3 DNA reads TGTGCCACCACCCCGGACACGAACACCGGGGAGCTGTTTTTT. Translated: CATTPDTNTGELFF. The chain couples TRBV15 to TRBJ2-2; possible D gene TRBD1, 5 bases. Trimming took off 7 bases at V and 0 bases at J, with 9 bases between the two ends. The CDR3 is 14 residues long. Germline lookup yields CDR1 LNHNV and CDR2 YYDKDF (reference sequence).

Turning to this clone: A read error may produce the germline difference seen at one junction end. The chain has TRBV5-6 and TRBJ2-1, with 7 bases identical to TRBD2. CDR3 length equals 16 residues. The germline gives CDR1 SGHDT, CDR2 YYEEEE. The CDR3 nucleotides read TGTGCCAGCACCTTGACGGGGGGATTCCCCTACAATGAGCAGTTCTTC. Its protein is CASTLTGGFPYNEQFF.

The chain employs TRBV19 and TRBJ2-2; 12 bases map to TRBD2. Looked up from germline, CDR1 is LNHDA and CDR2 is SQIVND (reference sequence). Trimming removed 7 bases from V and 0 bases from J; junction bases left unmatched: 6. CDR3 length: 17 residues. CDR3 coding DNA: TGTGCCAGTACCCAACTAGCGGGAGGAACGAACACCGGGGAGCTGTTTTTT. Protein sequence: CASTQLAGGTNTGELFF.

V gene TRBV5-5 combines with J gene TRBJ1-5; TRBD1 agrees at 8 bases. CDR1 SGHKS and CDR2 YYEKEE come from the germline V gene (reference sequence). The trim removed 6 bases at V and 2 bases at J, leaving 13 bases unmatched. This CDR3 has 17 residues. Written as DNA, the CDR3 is TGTGCCAGCATCCCAGGGGGCAGTCCTATGGGCAATCAGCCCCAGCATTTT. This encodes CASIPGGSPMGNQPQHF.

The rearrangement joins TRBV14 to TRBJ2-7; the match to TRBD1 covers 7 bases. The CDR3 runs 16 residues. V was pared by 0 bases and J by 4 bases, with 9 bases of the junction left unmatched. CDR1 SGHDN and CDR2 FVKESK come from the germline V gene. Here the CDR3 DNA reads TGTGCCAGCAGCCAAGATGACAGGGTAATGAGGTACGAGCAGTACTTC. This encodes CASSQDDRVMRYEQYF.

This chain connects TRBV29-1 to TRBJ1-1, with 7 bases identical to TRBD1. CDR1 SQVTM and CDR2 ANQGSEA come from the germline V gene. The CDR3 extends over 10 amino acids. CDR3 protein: CKRGHTEAFF. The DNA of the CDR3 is TGCAAGAGGGGGCACACTGAAGCTTTCTTT.

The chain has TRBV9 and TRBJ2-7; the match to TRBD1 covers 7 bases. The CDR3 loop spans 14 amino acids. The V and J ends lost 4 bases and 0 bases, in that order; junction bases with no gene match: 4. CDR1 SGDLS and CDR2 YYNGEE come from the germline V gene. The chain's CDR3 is CASSHRDSSYEQYF. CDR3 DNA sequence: TGTGCCAGCAGCCACCGGGACAGCTCCTACGAGCAGTACTTC.

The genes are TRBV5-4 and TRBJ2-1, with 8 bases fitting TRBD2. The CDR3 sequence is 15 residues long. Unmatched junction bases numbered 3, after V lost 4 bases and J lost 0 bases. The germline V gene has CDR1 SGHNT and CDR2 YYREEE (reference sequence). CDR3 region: CASSNGLASYNEQFF. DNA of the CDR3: TGTGCCAGCAGCAACGGACTAGCCTCCTACAATGAGCAGTTCTTC. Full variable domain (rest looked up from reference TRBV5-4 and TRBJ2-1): ETGVTQSPTHLIKTRGQQVTLRCSSQSGHNTVSWYQQALGQGPQFIFQYYREEENGRGNFPPRFSGLQFPNYSSELNVNALELDDSALYLCASSNGLASYNEQFFGPGTRLTVL.

CDR3 sequence: CSVEGGPPADTQYF. The CDR3 coding sequence is TGCAGCGTTGAAGGGGGGCCGCCGGCAGATACGCAGTATTTT. The chain is built from TRBV29-1 and TRBJ2-3, with a weak D call TRBD1 (6 bases). CDR1 and CDR2 from the germline V gene are SQVTM and ANQGSEA. This CDR3 region has 14 residues. V lost 1 base and J lost 4, with 12 bases in between.

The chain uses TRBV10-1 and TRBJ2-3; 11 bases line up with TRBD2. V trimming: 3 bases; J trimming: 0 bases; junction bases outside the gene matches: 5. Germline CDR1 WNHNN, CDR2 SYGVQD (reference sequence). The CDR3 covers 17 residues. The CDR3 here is CASSDDSGRVSTDTQYF. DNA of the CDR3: TGCGCCAGCAGTGACGATAGCGGGAGGGTAAGCACAGATACGCAGTATTTT.

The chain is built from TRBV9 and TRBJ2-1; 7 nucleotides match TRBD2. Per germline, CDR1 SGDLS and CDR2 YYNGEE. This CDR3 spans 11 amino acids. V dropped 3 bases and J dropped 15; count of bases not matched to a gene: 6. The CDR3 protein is CASSGRREWFF. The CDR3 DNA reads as TGTGCCAGCAGCGGAAGGCGGGAGTGGTTCTTC.

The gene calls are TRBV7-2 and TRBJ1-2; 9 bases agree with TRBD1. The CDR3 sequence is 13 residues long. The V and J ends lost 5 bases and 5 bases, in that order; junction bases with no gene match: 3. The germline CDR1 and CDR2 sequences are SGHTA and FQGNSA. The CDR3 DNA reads TGTGCCAGCAGCCTCGGGACAGGGTATGGCTACACCTTC. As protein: CASSLGTGYGYTF.

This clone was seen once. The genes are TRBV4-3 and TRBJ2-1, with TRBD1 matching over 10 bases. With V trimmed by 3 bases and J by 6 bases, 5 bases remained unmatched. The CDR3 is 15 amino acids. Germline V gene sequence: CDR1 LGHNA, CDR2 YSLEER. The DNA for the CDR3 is TGCGCCAGCAGCCAGGGACAGGGGTTGTCCAATGAGCAGTTCTTC. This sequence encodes CASSQGQGLSNEQFF.

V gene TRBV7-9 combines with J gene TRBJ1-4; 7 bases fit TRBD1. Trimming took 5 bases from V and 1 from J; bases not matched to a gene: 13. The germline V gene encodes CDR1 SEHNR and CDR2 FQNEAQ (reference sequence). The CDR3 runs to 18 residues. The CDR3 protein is CASSPAQGQTQTNEKLFF. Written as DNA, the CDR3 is TGTGCCAGCAGCCCCGCACAGGGGCAAACCCAAACTAATGAAAAACTGTTTTTT.

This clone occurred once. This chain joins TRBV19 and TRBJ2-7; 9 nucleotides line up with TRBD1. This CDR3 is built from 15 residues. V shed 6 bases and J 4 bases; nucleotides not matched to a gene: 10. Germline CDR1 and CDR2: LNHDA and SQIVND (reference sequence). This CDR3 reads CASRVRGTGRYEQYF. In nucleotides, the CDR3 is TGTGCCAGTAGGGTCCGGGGGACAGGGAGATACGAGCAGTACTTC.

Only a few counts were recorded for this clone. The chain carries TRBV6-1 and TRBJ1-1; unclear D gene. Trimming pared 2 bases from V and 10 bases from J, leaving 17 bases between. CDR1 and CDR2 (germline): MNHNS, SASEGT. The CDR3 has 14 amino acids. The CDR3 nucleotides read TGTGCCAGCAGTGAATCTCGCCGTGGCGGTGGAGCTTTCTTT. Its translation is CASSESRRGGGAFF.